Ten or more counts support the clone carrying this T cell receptor (beta chain). Trimming removed 3 bases from V and 9 bases from J, with 12 bases in between. This CDR3 has 12 residues. Germline-derived CDR1 and CDR2 are SNHLY and FYNNEI. cDNA molecules, individually, were tagged with unique molecular identifiers. TCRdb reprocessed the 5' RACE reads with MiXCR, giving one entry per CDR3 protein. The sample carries 70,000 to 95,000 distinct CDR3 sequences, about 14% recorded once. This sample was taken from a study of early T cells in non-severe SARS-CoV-2 infection. The chain is built from TRBV2 and TRBJ2-7; the D is unclear. Source material: whole blood. The receptor comes from an adult who was a healthcare worker with PCR-confirmed SARS-CoV-2 infection or an uninfected control (not recorded which). The CDR3 DNA follows: TGTGCCAGCAGTGACAGAGGACCTTTGCAGTACTTC. Protein: CASSDRGPLQYF.